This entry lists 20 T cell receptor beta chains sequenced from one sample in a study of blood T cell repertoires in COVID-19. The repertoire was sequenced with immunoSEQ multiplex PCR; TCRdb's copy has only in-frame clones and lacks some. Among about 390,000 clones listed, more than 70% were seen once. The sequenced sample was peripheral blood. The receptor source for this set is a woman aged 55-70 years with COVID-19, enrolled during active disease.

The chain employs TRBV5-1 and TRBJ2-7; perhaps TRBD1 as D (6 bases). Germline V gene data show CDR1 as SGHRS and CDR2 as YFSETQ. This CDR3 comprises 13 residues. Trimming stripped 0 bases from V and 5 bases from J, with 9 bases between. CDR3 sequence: CASSLEPGDEQYF. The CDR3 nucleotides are TGCGCCAGCAGCTTGGAGCCAGGGGACGAGCAGTACTTC.

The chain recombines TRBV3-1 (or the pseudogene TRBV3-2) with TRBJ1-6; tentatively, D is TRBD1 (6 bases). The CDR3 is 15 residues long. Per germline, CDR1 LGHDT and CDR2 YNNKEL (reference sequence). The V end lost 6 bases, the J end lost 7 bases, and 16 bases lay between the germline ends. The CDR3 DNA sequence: TGTGCCAGCAGTCCCTGGACAGCGACAAATTCACCCCTCCACTTT. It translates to CASSPWTATNSPLHF.

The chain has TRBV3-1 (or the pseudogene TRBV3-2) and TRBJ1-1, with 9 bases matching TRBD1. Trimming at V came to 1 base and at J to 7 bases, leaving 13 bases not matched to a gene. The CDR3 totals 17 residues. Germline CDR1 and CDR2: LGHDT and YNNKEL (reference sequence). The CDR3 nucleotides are TGTGCCAGCAGCCAAGTCCCGGGACAGGGACGGACTAGTGAAGCTTTCTTT. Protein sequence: CASSQVPGQGRTSEAFF.

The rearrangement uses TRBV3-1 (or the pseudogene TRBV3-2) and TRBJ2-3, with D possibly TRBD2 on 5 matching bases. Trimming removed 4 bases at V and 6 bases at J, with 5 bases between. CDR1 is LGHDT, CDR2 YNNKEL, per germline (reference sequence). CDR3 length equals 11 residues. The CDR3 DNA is TGTGCCAGCAGCCGGAGGGATACGCAGTATTTT. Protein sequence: CASSRRDTQYF.

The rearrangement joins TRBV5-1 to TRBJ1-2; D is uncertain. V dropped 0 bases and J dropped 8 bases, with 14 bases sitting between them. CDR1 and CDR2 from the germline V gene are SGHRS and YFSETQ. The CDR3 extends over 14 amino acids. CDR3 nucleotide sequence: TGCGCCAGCAGCTTGGCCGGGAAGGAGAGAGGCTACACCTTC. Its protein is CASSLAGKERGYTF.

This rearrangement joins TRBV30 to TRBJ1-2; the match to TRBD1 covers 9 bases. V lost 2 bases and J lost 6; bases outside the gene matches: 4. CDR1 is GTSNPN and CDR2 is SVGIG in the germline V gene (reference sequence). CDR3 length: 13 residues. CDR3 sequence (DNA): TGTGCCTGGAGTTCGGGGACAGGGAATGGCTACACCTTC. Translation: CAWSSGTGNGYTF.

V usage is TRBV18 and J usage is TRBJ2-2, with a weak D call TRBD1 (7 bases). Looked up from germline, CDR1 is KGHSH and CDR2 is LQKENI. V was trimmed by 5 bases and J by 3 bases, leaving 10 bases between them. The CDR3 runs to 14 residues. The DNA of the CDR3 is TGTGCCAGCTCATCAGGGGGGCACACCGGGGAGCTGTTTTTT. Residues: CASSSGGHTGELFF.

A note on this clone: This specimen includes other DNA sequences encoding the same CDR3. Here the CDR3 DNA reads TGTGCCAGCAGCTTATCCGGGGGGCGGGAGACCCAGTACTTC. It yields the protein CASSLSGGRETQYF. The rearrangement joins TRBV5-4 to TRBJ2-5, with D perhaps matching TRBD2 (7 bases). The CDR3 spans 14 residues. Germline V gives CDR1 SGHNT, CDR2 YYREEE (reference sequence). The V gene lost 2 bases and the J gene lost 5 bases, with 13 bases spanning the gap.

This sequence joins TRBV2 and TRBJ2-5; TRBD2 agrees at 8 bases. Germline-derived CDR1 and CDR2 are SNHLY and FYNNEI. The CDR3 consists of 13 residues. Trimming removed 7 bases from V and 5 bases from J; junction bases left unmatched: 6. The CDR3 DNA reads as TGTGCCAGCACTTTAGCGGGGCAGGAGACCCAGTACTTC. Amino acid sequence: CASTLAGQETQYF. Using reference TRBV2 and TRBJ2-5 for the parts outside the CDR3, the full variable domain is EPEVTQTPSHQVTQMGQEVILRCVPISNHLYFYWYRQILGQKVEFLVSFYNNEISEKSEIFDDQFSVERPDGSNFTLKIRSTKLEDSAMYFCASTLAGQETQYFGPGTRLLVL.

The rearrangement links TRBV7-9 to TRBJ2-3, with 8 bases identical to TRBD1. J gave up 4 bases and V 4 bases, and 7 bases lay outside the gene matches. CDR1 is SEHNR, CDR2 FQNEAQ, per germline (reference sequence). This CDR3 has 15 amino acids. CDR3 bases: TGTGCCAGCAGCTCTAGTGGGGGACAGGCAGATACGCAGTATTTT. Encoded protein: CASSSSGGQADTQYF.

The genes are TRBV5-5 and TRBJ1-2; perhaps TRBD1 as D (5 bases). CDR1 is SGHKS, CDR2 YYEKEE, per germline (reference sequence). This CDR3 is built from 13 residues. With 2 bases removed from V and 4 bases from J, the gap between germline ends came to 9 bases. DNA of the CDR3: TGTGCCAGCAGCTTCTCAGGGCCCTATGGCTACACCTTC. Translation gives CASSFSGPYGYTF.

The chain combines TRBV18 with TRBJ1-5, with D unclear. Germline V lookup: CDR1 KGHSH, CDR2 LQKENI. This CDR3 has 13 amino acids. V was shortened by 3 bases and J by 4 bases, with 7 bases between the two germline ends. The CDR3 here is CASSPAINQPQHF. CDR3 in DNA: TGTGCCAGCTCACCTGCGATTAATCAGCCCCAGCATTTT.

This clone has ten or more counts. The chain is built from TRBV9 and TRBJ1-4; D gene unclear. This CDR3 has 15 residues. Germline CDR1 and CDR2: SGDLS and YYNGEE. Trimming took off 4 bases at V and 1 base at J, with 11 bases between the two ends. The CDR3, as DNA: TGTGCCAGCAGCCCGCGGGAGGGAACTAATGAAAAACTGTTTTTT. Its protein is CASSPREGTNEKLFF.

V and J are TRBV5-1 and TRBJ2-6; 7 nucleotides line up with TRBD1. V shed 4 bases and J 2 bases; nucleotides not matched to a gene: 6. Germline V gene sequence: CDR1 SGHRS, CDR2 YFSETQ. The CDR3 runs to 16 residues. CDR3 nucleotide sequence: TGCGCCAGCAGCGCCCCCACAGGGGCTGGGGCCAACGTCCTGACTTTC. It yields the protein CASSAPTGAGANVLTF.

The DNA for the CDR3 is TGCGCCAGCAGTCCCGACGGAGAATCTAACTATGGCTACACCTTC. This translates into CASSPDGESNYGYTF. This chain connects TRBV4-1 to TRBJ1-2; D remains unclear. CDR1 MGHRA and CDR2 YSYEKL come from the germline V gene. V lost 6 bases and J 0 bases, leaving 14 bases between the germline ends. The CDR3 totals 15 residues.

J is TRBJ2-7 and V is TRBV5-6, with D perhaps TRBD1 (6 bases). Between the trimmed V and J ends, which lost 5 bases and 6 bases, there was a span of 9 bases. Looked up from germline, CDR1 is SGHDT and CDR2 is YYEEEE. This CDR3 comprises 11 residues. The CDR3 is CASSWGPEQYF. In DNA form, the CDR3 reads TGTGCCAGCAGTTGGGGGCCCGAGCAGTACTTC. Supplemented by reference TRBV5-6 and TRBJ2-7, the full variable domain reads DAGVTQSPTHLIKTRGQQVTLRCSPKSGHDTVSWYQQALGQGPQFIFQYYEEEERQRGNFPDRFSGHQFPNYSSELNVNALLLGDSALYLCASSWGPEQYFGPGTRLTVT.

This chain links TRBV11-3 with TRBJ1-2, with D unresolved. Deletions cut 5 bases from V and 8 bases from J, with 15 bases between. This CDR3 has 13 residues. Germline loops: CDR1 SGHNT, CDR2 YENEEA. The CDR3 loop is CASSAPQTEGYTF. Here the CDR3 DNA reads TGTGCCAGCAGCGCGCCACAGACGGAAGGCTACACCTTC.

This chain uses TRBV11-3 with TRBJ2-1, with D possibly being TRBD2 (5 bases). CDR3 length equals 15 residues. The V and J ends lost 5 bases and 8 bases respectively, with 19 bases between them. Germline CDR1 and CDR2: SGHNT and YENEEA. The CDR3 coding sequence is TGTGCCAGCAGCCCCACCTTTGAAGGGAGCTATGAGCAGTTCTTC. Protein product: CASSPTFEGSYEQFF.

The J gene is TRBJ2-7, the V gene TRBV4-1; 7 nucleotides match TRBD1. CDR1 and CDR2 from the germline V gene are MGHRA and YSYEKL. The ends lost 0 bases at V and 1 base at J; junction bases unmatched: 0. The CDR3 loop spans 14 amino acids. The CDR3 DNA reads TGCGCCAGCAGCCAAGAGGGACAGTCCTACGAGCAGTACTTC. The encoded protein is CASSQEGQSYEQYF.

CDR3 sequence (DNA): TGTGCCAGCAGCCCGATGGGGACAGGCAATCAGCCCCAGCATTTT. This sequence encodes CASSPMGTGNQPQHF. The chain uses TRBV7-8 and TRBJ1-5; 7 nucleotides align to TRBD1. The CDR3 loop spans 15 amino acids. Germline V lookup: CDR1 SGHVS, CDR2 FQNEAQ. The ends lost 5 bases at V and 2 bases at J; junction bases unmatched: 6.